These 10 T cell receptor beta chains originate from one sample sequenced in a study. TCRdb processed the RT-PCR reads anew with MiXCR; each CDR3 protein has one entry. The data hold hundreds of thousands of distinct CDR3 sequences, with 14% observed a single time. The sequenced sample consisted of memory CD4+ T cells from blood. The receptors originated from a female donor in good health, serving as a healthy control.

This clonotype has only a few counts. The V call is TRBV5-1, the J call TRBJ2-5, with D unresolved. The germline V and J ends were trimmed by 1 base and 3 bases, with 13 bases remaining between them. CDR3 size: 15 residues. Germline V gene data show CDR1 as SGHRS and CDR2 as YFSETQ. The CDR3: CASSLMAPTEETQYF. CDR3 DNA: TGCGCCAGCAGCTTGATGGCCCCTACAGAAGAGACCCAGTACTTC.

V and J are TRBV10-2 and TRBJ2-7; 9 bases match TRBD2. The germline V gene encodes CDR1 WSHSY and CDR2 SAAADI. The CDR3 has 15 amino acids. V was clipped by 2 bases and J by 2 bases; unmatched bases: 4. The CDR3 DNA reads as TGCGCCAGCAGTGAGGGGGCTAGCGGGACCTACGAGCAGTACTTC. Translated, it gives CASSEGASGTYEQYF.

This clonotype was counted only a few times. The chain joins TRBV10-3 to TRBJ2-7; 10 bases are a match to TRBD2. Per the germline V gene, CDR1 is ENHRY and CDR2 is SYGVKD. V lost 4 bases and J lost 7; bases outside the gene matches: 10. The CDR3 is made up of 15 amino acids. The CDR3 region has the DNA TGTGCCATCAGTGGGCAAGCGGGAGGGCTTGGGGAGCAGTACTTC. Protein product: CAISGQAGGLGEQYF.

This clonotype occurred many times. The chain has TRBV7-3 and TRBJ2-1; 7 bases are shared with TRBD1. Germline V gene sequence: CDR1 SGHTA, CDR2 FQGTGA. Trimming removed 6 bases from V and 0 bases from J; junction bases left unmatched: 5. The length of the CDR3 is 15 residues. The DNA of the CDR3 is TGTGCCAGCAGTCCCGACAGGGCCTCCTACAATGAGCAGTTCTTC. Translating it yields CASSPDRASYNEQFF.

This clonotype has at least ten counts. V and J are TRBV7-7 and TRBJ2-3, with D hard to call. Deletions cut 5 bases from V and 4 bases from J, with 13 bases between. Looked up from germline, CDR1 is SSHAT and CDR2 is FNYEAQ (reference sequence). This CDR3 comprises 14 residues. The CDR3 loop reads CASSPTRGSDTQYF. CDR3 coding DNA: TGTGCCAGCAGCCCGACCCGAGGTTCAGATACGCAGTATTTT. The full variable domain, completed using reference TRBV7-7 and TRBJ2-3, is GAGVSQSPRYKVTKRGQDVTLRCDPISSHATLYWYQQALGQGPEFLTYFNYEAQPDKSGLPSDRFSAERPEGSISTLTIQRTEQRDSAMYRCASSPTRGSDTQYFGPGTRLTVL.

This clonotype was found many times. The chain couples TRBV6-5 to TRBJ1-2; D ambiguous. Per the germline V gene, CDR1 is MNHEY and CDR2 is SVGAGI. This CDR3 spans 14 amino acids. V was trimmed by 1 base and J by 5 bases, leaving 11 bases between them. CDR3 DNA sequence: TGTGCCAGCAGTTACTACTTACTGGGGTATGGCTACACCTTC. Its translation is CASSYYLLGYGYTF.

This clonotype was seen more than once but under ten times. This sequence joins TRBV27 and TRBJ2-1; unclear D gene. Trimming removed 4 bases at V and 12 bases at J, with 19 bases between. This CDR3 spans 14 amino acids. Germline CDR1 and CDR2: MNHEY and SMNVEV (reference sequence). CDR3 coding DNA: TGTGCCAGCAGTTACGGTCGACGCTGGAGCGTGCAGTTCTTC. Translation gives CASSYGRRWSVQFF.

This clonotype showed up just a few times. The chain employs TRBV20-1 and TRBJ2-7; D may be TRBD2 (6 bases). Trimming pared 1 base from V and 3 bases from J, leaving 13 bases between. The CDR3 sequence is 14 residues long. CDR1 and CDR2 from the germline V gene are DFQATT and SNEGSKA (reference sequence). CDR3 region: CSARVGGSYYEQYF. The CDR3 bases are TGCAGTGCTAGAGTTGGGGGGAGCTACTACGAGCAGTACTTC.

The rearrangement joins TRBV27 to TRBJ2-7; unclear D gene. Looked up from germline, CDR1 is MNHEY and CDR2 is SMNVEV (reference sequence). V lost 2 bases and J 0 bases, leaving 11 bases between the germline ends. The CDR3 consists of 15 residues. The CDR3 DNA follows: TGTGCCAGCAGTTTAAGCTGGCCGAGCTCCTACGAGCAGTACTTC. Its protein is CASSLSWPSSYEQYF.

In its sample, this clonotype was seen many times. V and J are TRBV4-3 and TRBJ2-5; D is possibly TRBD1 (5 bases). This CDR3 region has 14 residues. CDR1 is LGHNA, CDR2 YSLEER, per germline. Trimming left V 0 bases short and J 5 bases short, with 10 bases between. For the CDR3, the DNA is TGCGCCAGCAGCCAAGACACATGGGGCGAGACCCAGTACTTC. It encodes CASSQDTWGETQYF.